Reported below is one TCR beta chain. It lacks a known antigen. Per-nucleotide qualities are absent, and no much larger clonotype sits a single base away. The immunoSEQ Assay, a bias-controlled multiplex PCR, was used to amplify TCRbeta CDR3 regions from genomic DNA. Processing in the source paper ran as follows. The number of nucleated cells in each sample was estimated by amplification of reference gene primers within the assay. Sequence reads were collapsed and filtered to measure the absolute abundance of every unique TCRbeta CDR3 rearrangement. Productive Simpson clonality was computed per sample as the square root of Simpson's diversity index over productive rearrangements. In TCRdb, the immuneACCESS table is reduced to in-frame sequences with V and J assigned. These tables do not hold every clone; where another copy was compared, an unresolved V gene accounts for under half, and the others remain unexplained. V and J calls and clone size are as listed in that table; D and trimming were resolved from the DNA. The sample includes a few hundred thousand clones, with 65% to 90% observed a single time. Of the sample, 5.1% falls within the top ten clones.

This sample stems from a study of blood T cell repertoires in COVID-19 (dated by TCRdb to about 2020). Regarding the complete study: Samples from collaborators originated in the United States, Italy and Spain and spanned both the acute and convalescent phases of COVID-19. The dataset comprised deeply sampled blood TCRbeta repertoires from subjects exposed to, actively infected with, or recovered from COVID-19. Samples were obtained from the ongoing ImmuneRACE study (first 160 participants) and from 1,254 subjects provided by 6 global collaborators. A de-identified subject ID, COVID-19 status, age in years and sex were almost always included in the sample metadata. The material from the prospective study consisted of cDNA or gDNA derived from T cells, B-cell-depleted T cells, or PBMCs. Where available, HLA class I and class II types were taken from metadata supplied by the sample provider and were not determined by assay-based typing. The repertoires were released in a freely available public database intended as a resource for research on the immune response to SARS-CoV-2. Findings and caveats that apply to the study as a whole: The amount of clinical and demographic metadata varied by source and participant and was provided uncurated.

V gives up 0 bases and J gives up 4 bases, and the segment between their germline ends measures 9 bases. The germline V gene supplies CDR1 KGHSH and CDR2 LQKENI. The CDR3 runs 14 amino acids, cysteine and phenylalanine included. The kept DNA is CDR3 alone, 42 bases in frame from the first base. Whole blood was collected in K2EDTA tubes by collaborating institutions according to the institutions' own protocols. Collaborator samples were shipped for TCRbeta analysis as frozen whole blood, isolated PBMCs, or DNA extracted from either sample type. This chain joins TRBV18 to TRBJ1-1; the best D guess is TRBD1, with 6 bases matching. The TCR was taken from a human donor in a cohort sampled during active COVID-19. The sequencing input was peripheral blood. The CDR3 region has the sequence CASSPPKGVTEAFF. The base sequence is TGTGCCAGCTCACCACCTAAGGGGGTCACTGAAGCTTTCTTT.